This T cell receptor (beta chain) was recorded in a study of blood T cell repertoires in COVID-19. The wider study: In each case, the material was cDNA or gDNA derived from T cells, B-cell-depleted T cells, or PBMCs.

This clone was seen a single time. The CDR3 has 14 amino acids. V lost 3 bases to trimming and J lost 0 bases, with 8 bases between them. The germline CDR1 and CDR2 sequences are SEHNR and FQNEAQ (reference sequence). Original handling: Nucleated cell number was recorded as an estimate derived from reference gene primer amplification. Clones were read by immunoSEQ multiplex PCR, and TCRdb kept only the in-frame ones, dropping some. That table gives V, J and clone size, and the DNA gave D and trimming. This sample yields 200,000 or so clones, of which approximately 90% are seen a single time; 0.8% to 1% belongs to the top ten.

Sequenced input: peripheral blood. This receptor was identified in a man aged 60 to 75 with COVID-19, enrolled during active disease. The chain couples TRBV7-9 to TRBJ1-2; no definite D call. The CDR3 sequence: CASSFERSNYGYTF. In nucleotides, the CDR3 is TGTGCCAGCAGCTTCGAGCGGTCTAACTATGGCTACACCTTC.